This passage covers 10 T cell receptor beta chains from one sample sequenced in a study of blood T cell repertoires in COVID-19 (dated by TCRdb to about 2020). Libraries were prepared through the immunoSEQ multiplex PCR assay. Imported from immuneACCESS, the table was reduced by TCRdb to in-frame sequences with V and J called. These copies leave out some clones; in studies compared against another copy, an unresolved V gene accounts for under half, and the cause of the remainder is not known. The sample table holds about 110,000 clones, of which roughly 88% were seen once. Less than 2.5% of the sample comes from the top ten. Sequenced sample: peripheral blood. Receptors were obtained from a human donor in a cohort sampled during active COVID-19.

The V and J genes are TRBV13 and TRBJ2-1, with D possibly matching TRBD1 (6 bases). Trimming cost V 2 bases and J 3 bases, with 14 bases left between them. The CDR3 consists of 16 residues. Germline lookup yields CDR1 PRHDT and CDR2 FYEKMQ (reference sequence). Here the CDR3 reads CASSLPGRGSYNEQFF. The CDR3 DNA sequence: TGTGCCAGCAGCTTACCTGGCAGGGGAAGCTACAATGAGCAGTTCTTC. Supplemented by reference TRBV13 and TRBJ2-1, the full variable domain reads AAGVIQSPRHLIKEKRETATLKCYPIPRHDTVYWYQQGPGQDPQFLISFYEKMQSDKGSIPDRFSAQQFSDYHSELNMSSLELGDSALYFCASSLPGRGSYNEQFFGPGTRLTVL.

The chain carries TRBV24-1 and TRBJ2-2; D is unclear. The CDR3 sequence is 14 residues long. CDR1 KGHDR and CDR2 SFDVKD come from the germline V gene. Trimming removed 4 bases at V and 2 bases at J, with 7 bases between. The CDR3, as DNA: TGTGCCACCAGTGAAGCAGGAAACACCGGGGAGCTGTTTTTT. Translation gives CATSEAGNTGELFF.

The chain is built from TRBV10-3 and TRBJ2-3; 13 bases align to TRBD2. Trimming at V came to 7 bases and at J to 3 bases, leaving 4 bases not matched to a gene. The CDR3 runs to 15 residues. Germline V gene lookup returns CDR1 ENHRY and CDR2 SYGVKD. DNA of the CDR3: TGTGCCATCAAACAACTAGCGGGAGGGACAGATACGCAGTATTTT. Translation gives CAIKQLAGGTDTQYF.

The chain couples TRBV5-1 to TRBJ1-1; TRBD1 is a possible D gene (6 bases). Deletions cut 4 bases from V and 0 bases from J, with 10 bases between. The length of the CDR3 is 14 residues. Germline CDR1 SGHRS, CDR2 YFSETQ. CDR3 in amino acids: CASSLGHLNTEAFF. The CDR3, as DNA: TGCGCCAGCAGCCTGGGACATCTGAACACTGAAGCTTTCTTT.

The CDR3 protein is CASSIKVGGTYEQYF. CDR3 bases: TGTGCCAGTAGTATAAAGGTTGGGGGGACCTACGAGCAGTACTTC. The chain recombines TRBV19 with TRBJ2-7, with D possibly TRBD2 on 6 matching bases. This CDR3 has 15 amino acids. Germline-derived CDR1 and CDR2 are LNHDA and SQIVND (reference sequence). V gave up 2 bases and J gave up 2 bases, with 13 bases separating them.

The V call is TRBV11-2, the J call TRBJ1-1, with no clear D. The length of the CDR3 is 14 residues. Germline V lookup: CDR1 SGHAT, CDR2 FQNNGV. Deletions cut 5 bases from V and 1 base from J, with 11 bases between. CDR3 sequence (DNA): TGTGCCAGCAGCCGATTTACGGGGAACACTGAAGCTTTCTTT. Its protein is CASSRFTGNTEAFF.

The V call is TRBV18, the J call TRBJ1-3; D unresolved. Trimming cost V 3 bases and J 3 bases, with 9 bases left between them. Germline V gene sequence: CDR1 KGHSH, CDR2 LQKENI. CDR3 length: 14 residues. CDR3 nucleotide sequence: TGTGCCAGCTCACCCCCGGAGGTTGGAAACACCATATATTTT. Its translation is CASSPPEVGNTIYF.

The CDR3: CASSGTVPEQYF. The CDR3 DNA sequence: TGTGCCAGTAGTGGGACAGTCCCTGAGCAGTACTTC. The chain carries TRBV19 and TRBJ2-7; 7 bases fit TRBD1. CDR3 size: 12 residues. CDR1 and CDR2 from the germline V gene are LNHDA and SQIVND (reference sequence). The V gene end was trimmed by 5 bases and the J gene end by 7 bases; junction bases not matched to a gene: 5.

This sequence joins TRBV19 and TRBJ2-3; 7 nucleotides agree with TRBD1. Germline V gene sequence: CDR1 LNHDA, CDR2 SQIVND (reference sequence). V lost 3 bases, J lost 1 base, and 7 bases stayed unmatched. This CDR3 spans 16 amino acids. The CDR3 spells CASSIHTGAGTDTQYF. The CDR3 DNA reads as TGTGCCAGTAGTATCCACACAGGGGCCGGCACAGATACGCAGTATTTT.

This clone has a single count. This chain connects TRBV19 to TRBJ1-6; tentatively, D is TRBD1 (5 bases). Trimming left V 2 bases short and J 9 bases short, with 14 bases between. The CDR3 consists of 15 residues. Germline CDR1 LNHDA, CDR2 SQIVND (reference sequence). The CDR3 nucleotides read TGTGCCAGTAGTATATCTCCAGGGTGGGGTTCACCCCTCCACTTT. This encodes CASSISPGWGSPLHF.